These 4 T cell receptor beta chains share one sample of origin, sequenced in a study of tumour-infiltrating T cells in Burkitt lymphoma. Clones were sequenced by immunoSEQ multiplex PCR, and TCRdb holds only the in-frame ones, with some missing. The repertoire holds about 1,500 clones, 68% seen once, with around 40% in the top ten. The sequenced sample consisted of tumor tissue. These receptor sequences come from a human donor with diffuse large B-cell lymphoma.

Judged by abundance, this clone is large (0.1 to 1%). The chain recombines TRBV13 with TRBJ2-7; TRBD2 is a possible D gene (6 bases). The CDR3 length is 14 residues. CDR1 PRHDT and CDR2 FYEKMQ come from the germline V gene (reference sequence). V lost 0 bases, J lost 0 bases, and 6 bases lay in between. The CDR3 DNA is TGTGCCAGCAGCTTAGGGCGGGGCTCCTACGAGCAGTACTTC. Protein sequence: CASSLGRGSYEQYF.

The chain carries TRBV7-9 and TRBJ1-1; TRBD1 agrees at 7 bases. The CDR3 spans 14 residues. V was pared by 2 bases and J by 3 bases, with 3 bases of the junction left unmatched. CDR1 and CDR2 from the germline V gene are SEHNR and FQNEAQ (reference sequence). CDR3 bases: TGTGCCAGCAGCTTAAAACAGGGGCACACTGAAGCTTTCTTT. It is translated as CASSLKQGHTEAFF. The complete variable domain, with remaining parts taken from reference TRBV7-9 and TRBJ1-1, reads DTGVSQNPRHKITKRGQNVTFRCDPISEHNRLYWYRQTLGQGPEFLTYFQNEAQLEKSRLLSDRFSAERPKGSFSTLEIQRTEQGDSAMYLCASSLKQGHTEAFFGQGTRLTVV.

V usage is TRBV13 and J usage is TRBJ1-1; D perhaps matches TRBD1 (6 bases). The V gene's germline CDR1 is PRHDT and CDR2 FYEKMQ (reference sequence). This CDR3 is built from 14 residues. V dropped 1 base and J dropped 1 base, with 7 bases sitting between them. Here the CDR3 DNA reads TGTGCCAGCAGCTTAGAAGGGGGGAACACTGAAGCTTTCTTT. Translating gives CASSLEGGNTEAFF.

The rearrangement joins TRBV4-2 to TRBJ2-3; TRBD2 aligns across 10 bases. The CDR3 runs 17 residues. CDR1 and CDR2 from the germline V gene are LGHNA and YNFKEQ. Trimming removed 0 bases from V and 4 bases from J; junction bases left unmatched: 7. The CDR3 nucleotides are TGTGCCAGCAGCCAAGAGTCCCCGGGACTAGCGTCAGATACGCAGTATTTT. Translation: CASSQESPGLASDTQYF.